One sample yielded the 9 T cell receptor beta chains listed below, sequenced in a study of T cells in Graves' hyperthyroidism and ophthalmopathy (dated by TCRdb to the late 2010s). The protocol used for the library was multiplex PCR. The sequencer was an Illumina HiSeq 2000. The TCR beta CDR3 regions were amplified from the RNA transcripts. The TCR CDR3 was subjected to a first round of RT-PCR using the HTBI primer set and the Qiagen OneStep RT-PCR kit. TCRdb reprocessing: public reads trimmed at Q25 with fastp, clones called with MiXCR, in-frame beta chains kept. Records with the same CDR3 protein are collapsed into one entry carrying the most frequent genes and DNA. This sample is represented by over 650,000 distinct CDR3 sequences; about 45% of them were singletons. 7% to 7.5% of the sample is taken by the ten largest. Material: peripheral blood or thyroid tissue (not recorded which). The receptors originated from an adult man with Graves' disease, either hyperthyroidism or ophthalmopathy (not recorded which).

The J gene is TRBJ1-2, the V gene TRBV7-3; the D gene is possibly TRBD1 (6 bases). V was pared by 4 bases and J by 6 bases, with 24 bases between. Germline V gene data show CDR1 as SGHTA and CDR2 as FQGTGA. This CDR3 is 17 amino acids long. The CDR3 bases are TGTGCCAGCAGCTCTCAACCGACAGGAGCCCGGGGCGATGGCTACACCTTC. It encodes CASSSQPTGARGDGYTF.

V usage is TRBV19 and J usage is TRBJ1-5; maybe TRBD1 (6 bases). This CDR3 spans 16 amino acids. V lost 3 bases and J lost 2, with 14 bases in between. Germline V CDR1 and CDR2: LNHDA, SQIVND (reference sequence). The CDR3 nucleotides are TGTGCCAGTAGTATTTGGGGGCCCGAGCGCAATCAGCCCCAGCATTTT. Protein: CASSIWGPERNQPQHF. The full variable domain, rest sourced from reference TRBV19 and TRBJ1-5, is DGGITQSPKYLFRKEGQNVTLSCEQNLNHDAMYWYRQDPGQGLRLIYYSQIVNDFQKGDIAEGYSVSREKKESFPLTVTSAQKNPTAFYLCASSIWGPERNQPQHFGDGTRLSIL.

This chain uses TRBV7-2 with TRBJ1-3; 10 bases line up with TRBD1. From germline, CDR1 is SGHTA and CDR2 FQGNSA. Trimming removed 5 bases from V and 0 bases from J; junction bases left unmatched: 10. The CDR3 runs 18 residues. This chain's CDR3 is CASSPRQGAFGSGNTIYF. In DNA form, the CDR3 reads TGTGCCAGCAGCCCGAGACAGGGGGCATTCGGCTCTGGAAACACCATATATTTT.

The V gene is TRBV2, the J gene TRBJ1-2; 10 bases are shared with TRBD1. The CDR3 loop spans 15 amino acids. V shed 3 bases, J shed 6 bases, and the junction held 7 bases outside the gene matches. The germline V gene has CDR1 SNHLY and CDR2 FYNNEI. The CDR3 coding sequence is TGTGCCAGCAGTGACTTTGGACAGGGGGTTGATGGCTACACCTTC. Protein: CASSDFGQGVDGYTF.

This clonotype has just a few counts. The rearrangement uses TRBV6-1 and TRBJ2-5; 11 bases are shared with TRBD2. V trimming: 3 bases; J trimming: 5 bases; junction bases outside the gene matches: 11. Looked up from germline, CDR1 is MNHNS and CDR2 is SASEGT. The CDR3 runs 17 residues. The CDR3 is CASSDHAPLAGVETQYF. The CDR3 nucleotides read TGTGCCAGCAGTGACCACGCGCCACTAGCGGGGGTGGAGACCCAGTACTTC.

The V gene is TRBV2, the J gene TRBJ2-7, with a weak D call TRBD1 (5 bases). Germline values: CDR1 SNHLY, CDR2 FYNNEI. The CDR3 runs 13 residues. V lost 1 base to trimming and J lost 7 bases, with 11 bases between them. The chain's CDR3 is CASSEGQSDEQYF. The CDR3 DNA reads TGTGCCAGCAGTGAAGGACAGTCCGATGAGCAGTACTTC.

Note on this clonotype: This may stem from a read error, because a much larger clone lies one nucleotide away. The chain combines TRBV24-1 with TRBJ1-5; no clear D gene. CDR3 length equals 13 residues. Germline CDR1 is KGHDR and CDR2 is SFDVKD. Trimming pared 7 bases from V and 3 bases from J, leaving 9 bases between. CDR3 amino acids: CATRGSDNQPQHF. The CDR3 DNA reads as TGTGCCACCAGGGGAAGCGACAATCAGCCCCAGCATTTT.

In its sample, this clonotype was seen a few times. The chain employs TRBV4-2 and TRBJ1-1; tentative D call: TRBD1 (5 bases). V was clipped by 5 bases and J by 6 bases, with 13 bases between them. The CDR3 is 13 residues long. Germline-derived CDR1 and CDR2 are LGHNA and YNFKEQ. Here the CDR3 DNA reads TGTGCCAGCAGCTTAGAATCAGGGTCTGAAGCTTTCTTT. Translation gives CASSLESGSEAFF.

The rearrangement joins TRBV20-1 to TRBJ1-1, with D possibly matching TRBD1 (5 bases). The V end lost 3 bases, the J end lost 3 bases, and 14 bases lay between the germline ends. The CDR3 spans 14 residues. CDR1 is DFQATT and CDR2 is SNEGSKA in the germline V gene (reference sequence). CDR3 nucleotides: TGCAGTGCTAGCGGGGGGTTTGATGACACTGAAGCTTTCTTT. Its translation is CSASGGFDDTEAFF.